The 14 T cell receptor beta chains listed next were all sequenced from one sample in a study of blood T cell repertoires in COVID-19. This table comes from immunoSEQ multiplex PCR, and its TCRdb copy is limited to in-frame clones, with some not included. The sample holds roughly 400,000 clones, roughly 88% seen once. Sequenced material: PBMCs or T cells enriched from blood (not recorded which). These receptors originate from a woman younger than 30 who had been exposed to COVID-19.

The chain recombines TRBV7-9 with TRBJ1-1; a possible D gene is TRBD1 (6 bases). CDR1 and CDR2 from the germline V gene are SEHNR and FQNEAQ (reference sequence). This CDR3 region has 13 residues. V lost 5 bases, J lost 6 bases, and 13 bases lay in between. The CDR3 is CASSLSGGSEAFF. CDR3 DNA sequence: TGTGCCAGCAGCCTGTCGGGGGGCTCTGAAGCTTTCTTT.

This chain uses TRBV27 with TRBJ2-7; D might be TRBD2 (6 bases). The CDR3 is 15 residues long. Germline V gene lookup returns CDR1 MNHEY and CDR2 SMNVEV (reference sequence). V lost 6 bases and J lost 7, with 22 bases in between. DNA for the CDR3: TGTGCCAGCAGACCGCTCCCAGGCGGGAACGAAGAGCAGTACTTC. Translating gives CASRPLPGGNEEQYF.

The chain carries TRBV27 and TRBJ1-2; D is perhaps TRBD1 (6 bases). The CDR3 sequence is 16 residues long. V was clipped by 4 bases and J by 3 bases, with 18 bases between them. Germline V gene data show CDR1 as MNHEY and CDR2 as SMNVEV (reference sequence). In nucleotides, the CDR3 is TGTGCCAGCAGTTCTGGCGGGGGCGCATTCGACTATGGCTACACCTTC. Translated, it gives CASSSGGGAFDYGYTF.

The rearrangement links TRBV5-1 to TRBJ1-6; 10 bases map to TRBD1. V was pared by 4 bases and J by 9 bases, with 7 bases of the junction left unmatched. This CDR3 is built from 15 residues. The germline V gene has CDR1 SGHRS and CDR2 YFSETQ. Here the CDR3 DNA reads TGCGCCAGCAGCCTACAAGGACAGGGGGGTTCACCCCTCCACTTT. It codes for CASSLQGQGGSPLHF. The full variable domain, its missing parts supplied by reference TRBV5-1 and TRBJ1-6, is KAGVTQTPRYLIKTRGQQVTLSCSPISGHRSVSWYQQTPGQGLQFLFEYFSETQRNKGNFPGRFSGRQFSNSRSEMNVSTLELGDSALYLCASSLQGQGGSPLHFGNGTRLTVT.

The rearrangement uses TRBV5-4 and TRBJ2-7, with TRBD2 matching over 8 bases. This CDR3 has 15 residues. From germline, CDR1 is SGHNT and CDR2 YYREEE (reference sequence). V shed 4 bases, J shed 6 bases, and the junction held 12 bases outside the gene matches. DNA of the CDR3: TGTGCCAGCAGCCCCAGCGGGAGCGTCTTAAGCGAGCAGTACTTC. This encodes CASSPSGSVLSEQYF.

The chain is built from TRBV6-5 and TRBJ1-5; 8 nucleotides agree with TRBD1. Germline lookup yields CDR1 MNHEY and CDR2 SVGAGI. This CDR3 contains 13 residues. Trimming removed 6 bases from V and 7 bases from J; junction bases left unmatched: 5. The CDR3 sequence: CASRDRGLQPQHF. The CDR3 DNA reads TGTGCCAGCAGAGACAGGGGTTTACAGCCCCAGCATTTT.

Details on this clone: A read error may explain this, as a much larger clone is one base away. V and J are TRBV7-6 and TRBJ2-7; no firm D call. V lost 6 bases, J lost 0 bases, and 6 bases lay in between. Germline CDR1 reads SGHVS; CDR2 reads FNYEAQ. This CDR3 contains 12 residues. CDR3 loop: CASSSSSYEQYF. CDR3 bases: TGTGCCAGCAGTTCTAGCTCCTACGAGCAGTACTTC.

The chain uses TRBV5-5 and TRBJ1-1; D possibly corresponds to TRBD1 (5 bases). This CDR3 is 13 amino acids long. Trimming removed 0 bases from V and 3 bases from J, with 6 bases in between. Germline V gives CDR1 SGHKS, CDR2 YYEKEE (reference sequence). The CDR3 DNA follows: TGTGCCAGCAGCTTGGACAGGTACACTGAAGCTTTCTTT. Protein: CASSLDRYTEAFF.

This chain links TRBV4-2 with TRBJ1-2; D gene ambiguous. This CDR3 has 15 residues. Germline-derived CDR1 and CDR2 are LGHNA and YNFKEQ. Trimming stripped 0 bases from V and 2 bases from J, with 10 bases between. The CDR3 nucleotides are TGTGCCAGCAGCCAAGACCGGGGTCGGAACTATGGCTACACCTTC. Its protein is CASSQDRGRNYGYTF.

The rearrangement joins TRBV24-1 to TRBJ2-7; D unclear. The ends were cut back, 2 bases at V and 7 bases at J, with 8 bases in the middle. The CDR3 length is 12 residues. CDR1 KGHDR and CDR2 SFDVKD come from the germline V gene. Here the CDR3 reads CATSDYSGEQYF. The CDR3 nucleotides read TGTGCCACCAGTGATTACTCGGGTGAGCAGTACTTC.

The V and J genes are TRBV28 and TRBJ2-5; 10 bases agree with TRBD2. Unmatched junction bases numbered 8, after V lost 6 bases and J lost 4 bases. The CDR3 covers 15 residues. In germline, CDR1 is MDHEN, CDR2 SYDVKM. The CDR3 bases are TGTGCCAGCAGGTTTAGCGGGGGGTTGGGAGAGACCCAGTACTTC. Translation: CASRFSGGLGETQYF.

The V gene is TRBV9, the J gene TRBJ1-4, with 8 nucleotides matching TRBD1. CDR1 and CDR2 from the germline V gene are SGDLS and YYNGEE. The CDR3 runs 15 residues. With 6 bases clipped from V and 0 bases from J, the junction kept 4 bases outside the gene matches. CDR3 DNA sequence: TGTGCCAGCAATACAGGGGGACCAACTAATGAAAAACTGTTTTTT. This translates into CASNTGGPTNEKLFF.

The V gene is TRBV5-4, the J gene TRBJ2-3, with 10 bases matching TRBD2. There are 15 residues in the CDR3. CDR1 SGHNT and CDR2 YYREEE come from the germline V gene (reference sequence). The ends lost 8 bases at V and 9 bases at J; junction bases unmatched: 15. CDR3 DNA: TGTGCCAGTTCTAGAGCGGGGGGGCCGTCTGTGACGCAGTATTTT. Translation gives CASSRAGGPSVTQYF.

This CDR3 is CASSLGTSGRYNEQFF. The CDR3 bases are TGTGCCAGCAGCCTCGGGACTAGCGGGCGATACAATGAGCAGTTCTTC. The rearrangement joins TRBV3-1 (or the pseudogene TRBV3-2) to TRBJ2-1, with 12 nucleotides matching TRBD2. V lost 4 bases to trimming and J lost 4 bases; unmatched junction nucleotides: 5. This CDR3 region has 16 residues. Germline CDR1 is LGHDT and CDR2 is YNNKEL (reference sequence).